This T cell receptor beta chain was found in a study of CD8 T cells in ankylosing spondylitis. General observations from the study: Reported data indicate significant enrichment of disease-linked clones within matched ankylosing spondylitis synovial fluid. Certain motif variants had earlier been reported in reactive arthritis synovial fluid and blood. Blood of patients with ankylosing spondylitis appeared to be characterized by a TCR beta motif of about eight highly homologous variants. Peripheral blood held disease-linked clones only at relatively low frequency, and these were CD8+.

In regard to this clonotype: The antigen remains unidentified.

This CDR3 contains 16 residues. Germline CDR1 is SGHAT and CDR2 is FQNNGV. The junction had 4 bases not matched to a gene; V was cut back by 4 bases and J by 0 bases. Quantitative 5'-RACE with molecular barcodes produced the TCR beta libraries. TCRdb re-called the 5' RACE reads through MiXCR, storing one row per CDR3 protein. The table has 350,000 or so distinct CDR3 sequences, approximately 8% seen once; the top ten hold about 15%. The sequencing sample was made of blood, either unsorted or a sorted T cell fraction (not recorded which). The chain combines TRBV11-2 with TRBJ2-7, with TRBD2 matching 12 bases. The receptor was isolated from a male donor with ankylosing spondylitis. The CDR3 DNA sequence: TGTGCCAGCAGCTCCCTAGCGGGAGGGCGCTCCTACGAGCAGTACTTC. Translation gives CASSSLAGGRSYEQYF.